Listed below are T cell receptor beta chains from one sample, sequenced in a study of blood T cell repertoires in COVID-19. Assay: immunoSEQ multiplex PCR; the TCRdb copy retains only in-frame clones and omits some. This sample yields about 420,000 clones, of which about 87% are seen a single time; 0.75% to 0.85% belongs to the top ten. Sequencing was carried out using peripheral blood. The receptors were gathered from a young man with COVID-19, enrolled during active disease. The CDR3 runs from the conserved cysteine through the conserved F or W. The order of the fields is D gene, V gene, J gene, clone size, CDR3 protein, CDR3 DNA. D genes are given only for firm matches. Rows may omit the clone size; those that give it use once, few, many or a size class.

D: TRBD2
V: TRBV4-1
J: TRBJ2-5
size: -
CDR3: CASSQGLVETQYF
DNA: TGCGCCAGCAGCCAGGGACTAGTAGAGACCCAGTACTTC

D: TRBD1
V: TRBV7-6
J: TRBJ1-2
size: -
CDR3: CASSLVRGAGGYTF
DNA: TGTGCCAGCAGCTTAGTCAGGGGGGCAGGAGGCTACACCTTC

D: -
V: TRBV5-1
J: TRBJ2-3
size: -
CDR3: CASSSTKSADTQYF
DNA: TGCGCCAGCAGCTCGACCAAAAGCGCAGATACGCAGTATTTT

D: -
V: TRBV5-5
J: TRBJ1-2
size: -
CDR3: CASSLQGESYGYTF
DNA: TGTGCCAGCAGCCTACAGGGTGAATCCTATGGCTACACCTTC

D: -
V: TRBV12-5
J: TRBJ2-5
size: -
CDR3: CASGLTGETQYF
DNA: TGTGCTAGTGGTTTGACCGGGGAGACCCAGTACTTC

D: TRBD2
V: TRBV7-2
J: TRBJ2-5
size: -
CDR3: CASSIGTSGGQETQYF
DNA: TGTGCCAGCAGCATAGGGACTAGCGGGGGTCAAGAGACCCAGTACTTC

D: TRBD2
V: TRBV5-6
J: TRBJ2-7
size: -
CDR3: CASSLRGRGLYEQYF
DNA: TGTGCCAGCAGCTTACGCGGGAGGGGCCTCTACGAGCAGTACTTC

D: -
V: TRBV19
J: TRBJ1-3
size: once
CDR3: CASYDSRGGNTIYF
DNA: TGTGCCAGTTATGATAGTCGCGGTGGAAACACCATATATTTT

D: TRBD2
V: TRBV3-1/TRBV3-2
J: TRBJ2-1
size: -
CDR3: CASSQAGLAGSNEQFF
DNA: TGTGCCAGCAGCCAGGCGGGACTAGCGGGGTCAAATGAGCAGTTCTTC

D: TRBD1
V: TRBV4-1
J: TRBJ1-1
size: -
CDR3: CASSQGQGAAEAFF
DNA: TGCGCCAGCAGCCAAGGACAGGGGGCGGCTGAAGCTTTCTTT